This TCR beta chain was captured by sequencing in a study of technical replicates of blood from several donors (dated by TCRdb to the late 2010s). The method was the immunoSEQ multiplex PCR assay. In its TCRdb copy, this immuneACCESS table keeps in-frame sequences only and misses some clones. Where compared with another copy, unresolved V genes explain less than half of these, and the others have no known cause. In this sample the table shows 45,000 to 55,000 clones, 94% of which occur a single time. Jointly, the top ten make up approximately 0.22% of the sample. Trimming at the junction amounts to 4 bases on V and 4 bases on J, and the germline ends lie 7 bases apart. The CDR3 covers 12 residues, taking in both the cysteine and the phenylalanine. Only CDR3 DNA remains: 36 bases, in frame from the first base. The germline V gene (reference sequence) specifies SEHNR as CDR1 and FQNEAQ as CDR2. This clone was seen more than once but under ten times. This clone's antigen is unknown. No much larger clonotype is one base removed from it; base qualities were not supplied.

This chain joins TRBV7-9 to TRBJ1-1; the D segment could be TRBD1, given 5 matching bases. The TCR originated in a human donor in good health. Sequencing was done on a sample of T cells isolated from PBMCs. The CDR3 here reads CASSSRVTEAFF. The bases are TGTGCCAGCAGCTCCAGGGTCACTGAAGCTTTCTTT.